This TCR beta chain was sequenced for a study of cytomegalovirus exposure and HLA in healthy donors. About the study: Clustering assigned approximately 79% of the approximately 400 genotyped donors to the Caucasian-associated ancestry cluster. Overall study findings and caveats: In a later analysis, HLA-C alleles had the fewest associated TCRs, DRB1 alleles the most. Many donors carried some public TCRs, although rarity characterized most TCR sequences.

With regard to this clone: Antigen: not known.

Amplification used 60 Vbeta primers and 13 Jbeta primers. This table comes from immunoSEQ multiplex PCR, and its TCRdb copy is limited to in-frame clones, with some not included. This table holds under 70,000 clones, just under 85% found once. Trimming took off 1 base at V and 0 bases at J, with 10 bases between the two ends. Per the germline V gene, CDR1 is ENHRY and CDR2 is SYGVKD. The CDR3 extends over 16 amino acids. This receptor was identified in a man between 45 and 60 years old in good health and CMV-seronegative. The V and J genes are TRBV10-3 and TRBJ1-5; no reliable D call. The sequenced material came from PBMCs. CDR3 sequence reads: CAISEYSIFSNQPQHF. CDR3 nucleotides: TGTGCCATCAGTGAGTACAGCATTTTTAGCAATCAGCCCCAGCATTTT.